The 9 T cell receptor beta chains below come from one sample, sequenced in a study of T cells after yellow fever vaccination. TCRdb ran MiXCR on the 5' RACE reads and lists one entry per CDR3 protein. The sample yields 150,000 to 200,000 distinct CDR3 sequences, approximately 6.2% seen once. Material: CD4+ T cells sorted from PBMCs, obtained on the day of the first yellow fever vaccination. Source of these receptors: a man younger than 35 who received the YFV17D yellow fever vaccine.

CDR3 protein: CSATTGHPSTDTQYF. The CDR3 DNA follows: TGCAGCGCTACAACAGGGCACCCTAGCACAGATACGCAGTATTTT. This chain links TRBV29-1 with TRBJ2-3; tentative D call: TRBD1 (6 bases). Germline-derived CDR1 and CDR2 are SQVTM and ANQGSEA. Trimming removed 7 bases from V and 0 bases from J, with 17 bases in between. The CDR3 consists of 15 residues.

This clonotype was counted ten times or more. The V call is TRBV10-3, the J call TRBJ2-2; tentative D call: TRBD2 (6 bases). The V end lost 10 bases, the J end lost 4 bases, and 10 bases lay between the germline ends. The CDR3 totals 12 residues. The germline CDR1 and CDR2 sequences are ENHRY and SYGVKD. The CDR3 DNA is TGTGCCACCGGGACTTCCACCGGGGAGCTGTTTTTT. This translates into CATGTSTGELFF.

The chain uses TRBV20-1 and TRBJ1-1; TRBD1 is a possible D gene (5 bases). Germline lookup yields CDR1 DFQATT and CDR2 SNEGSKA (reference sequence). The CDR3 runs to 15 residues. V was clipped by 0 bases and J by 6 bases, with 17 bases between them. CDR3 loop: CSAREGSTGGAEAFF. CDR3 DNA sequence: TGCAGTGCTAGAGAAGGGTCAACGGGAGGGGCTGAAGCTTTCTTT.

The CDR3 bases are TGCGCCAGCAGCCGGGGGACAGGGAGTGCCGGGGAGCTGTTTTTT. Its translation: CASSRGTGSAGELFF. The rearrangement uses TRBV5-1 and TRBJ2-2, with 9 bases lining up with TRBD1. This CDR3 is built from 15 residues. Per the germline V gene, CDR1 is SGHRS and CDR2 is YFSETQ. The J segment lost 6 bases and the V segment lost 4 bases, leaving 7 bases of the junction unmatched. Full variable domain (outside the CDR3, taken from reference TRBV5-1 and TRBJ2-2): KAGVTQTPRYLIKTRGQQVTLSCSPISGHRSVSWYQQTPGQGLQFLFEYFSETQRNKGNFPGRFSGRQFSNSRSEMNVSTLELGDSALYLCASSRGTGSAGELFFGEGSRLTVL.

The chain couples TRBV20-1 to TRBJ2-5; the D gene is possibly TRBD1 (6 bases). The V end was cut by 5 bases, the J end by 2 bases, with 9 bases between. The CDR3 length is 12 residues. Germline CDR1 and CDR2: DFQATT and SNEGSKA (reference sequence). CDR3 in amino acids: CSAGQNQETQYF. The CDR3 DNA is TGCAGTGCTGGACAGAATCAAGAGACCCAGTACTTC.

The CDR3, as DNA: TGTGCCAGCAGTTACTCGCCGTTTGCGTCCGGGGAGCTGTTTTTT. Translation gives CASSYSPFASGELFF. This chain connects TRBV6-5 to TRBJ2-2; D unresolved. This CDR3 is 15 amino acids long. The V end was cut by 0 bases, the J end by 6 bases, with 11 bases between. Germline-derived CDR1 and CDR2 are MNHEY and SVGAGI.

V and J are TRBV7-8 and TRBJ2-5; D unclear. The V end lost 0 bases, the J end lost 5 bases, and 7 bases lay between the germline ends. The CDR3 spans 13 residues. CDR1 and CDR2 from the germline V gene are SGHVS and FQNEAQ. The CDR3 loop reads CASSLALGETQYF. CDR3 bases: TGTGCCAGCAGCTTAGCGCTGGGGGAGACCCAGTACTTC.

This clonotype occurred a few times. In nucleotides, the CDR3 is TGTGCCAGCAGCAAATTCCAGGGGGGAACCTACAATGAGCAGTTCTTC. It encodes CASSKFQGGTYNEQFF. The chain has TRBV5-8 and TRBJ2-1; D possibly corresponds to TRBD1 (7 bases). CDR1 and CDR2 (germline): SGHTS, YDEGEE. The V end was cut by 4 bases, the J end by 2 bases, with 16 bases between. The CDR3 extends over 16 amino acids.

The CDR3 region has the DNA TGTGCCAGCAGTCAATTCAGAAACACTGAAGCTTTCTTT. This encodes CASSQFRNTEAFF. The chain joins TRBV7-8 to TRBJ1-1; D gene unclear. Germline loops: CDR1 SGHVS, CDR2 FQNEAQ. The CDR3 runs 13 residues. V was trimmed by 6 bases and J by 2 bases, leaving 10 bases between them.